This T cell receptor beta chain was recorded in a study of blood T cell repertoires in COVID-19. Only in-frame clones appear in the TCRdb table, and some are missing; sequencing was by immunoSEQ multiplex PCR. The sample records approximately 210,000 clones, 83% being singletons. The V gene end was trimmed by 3 bases and the J gene end by 4 bases; junction bases not matched to a gene: 10. Per the germline V gene, CDR1 is SGHRS and CDR2 is YFSETQ. There are 16 residues in the CDR3. V is TRBV5-1 and J is TRBJ1-2; 9 nucleotides line up with TRBD1. This receptor was identified in a woman aged 40 to 49 with active or convalescent COVID-19. The sequenced material came from peripheral blood. The CDR3 DNA follows: TGCGCCAGCAGCTCGACCGGGACAGGGACCCTCTATGGCTACACCTTC. Amino acids: CASSSTGTGTLYGYTF.